Shown below are 23 T cell receptor beta chains from a single sample sequenced in a study of T cell responses to AZD1222 COVID-19 vaccine. Measured with immunoSEQ multiplex PCR; TCRdb has only the in-frame clones, and not every one. The sample includes over 75,000 clones, around 89% of them seen just once. The sample consisted of peripheral blood, taken 28 days after the second AZD1222 dose. The origin of the receptors is an adult who received the AZD1222 COVID-19 vaccine.

This clone was detected a few times. CDR3 in amino acids: CASSLVRGPDTQYF. In DNA, the CDR3 is TGTGCCAGCAGCTTAGTGCGTGGGCCAGATACGCAGTATTTT. The rearrangement joins TRBV7-8 to TRBJ2-3; D ambiguous. The length of the CDR3 is 14 residues. Trimming shortened V by 1 base and J by 4 bases, and 9 bases separated the two germline ends. From germline, CDR1 is SGHVS and CDR2 FQNEAQ.

This chain links TRBV30 with TRBJ1-1; D remains unclear. The germline V gene has CDR1 GTSNPN and CDR2 SVGIG (reference sequence). Between the trimmed V and J ends, which lost 0 bases and 6 bases, there was a span of 11 bases. This CDR3 has 13 residues. The CDR3 is CAWSVQEWAEAFF. The CDR3, as DNA: TGTGCCTGGAGTGTTCAGGAATGGGCTGAAGCTTTCTTT.

The chain combines TRBV19 with TRBJ2-1; D gene unclear. Trimming removed 3 bases at V and 8 bases at J, with 5 bases between. The CDR3 loop spans 11 amino acids. Germline values: CDR1 LNHDA, CDR2 SQIVND (reference sequence). The CDR3 loop reads CASSIRDEQFF. The CDR3 nucleotides are TGTGCCAGTAGTATCCGAGATGAGCAGTTCTTC.

This chain joins TRBV7-8 and TRBJ1-6, with D maybe TRBD1 (6 bases). The V end lost 1 base, the J end lost 10 bases, and 26 bases lay between the germline ends. Germline CDR1 and CDR2: SGHVS and FQNEAQ. CDR3 size: 19 residues. The CDR3: CASSLVGKQGRGIISPLHF. CDR3 in DNA: TGTGCCAGCAGCTTAGTCGGGAAGCAGGGCAGGGGAATAATATCACCCCTCCACTTT.

This clone showed up just once. The chain is built from TRBV6-5 and TRBJ1-5; unclear D gene. Trimming left V 0 bases short and J 0 bases short, with 6 bases between. The CDR3 has 15 amino acids. Germline lookup yields CDR1 MNHEY and CDR2 SVGAGI. The CDR3 loop is CASSYSWSSNQPQHF. DNA for the CDR3: TGTGCCAGCAGTTACTCATGGAGTAGCAATCAGCCCCAGCATTTT.

V gene TRBV10-2 combines with J gene TRBJ1-5; TRBD1 might be the D (5 bases). The V gene lost 10 bases and the J gene lost 4 bases, with 14 bases spanning the gap. The CDR3 is 13 residues long. Germline values: CDR1 WSHSY, CDR2 SAAADI. CDR3 in amino acids: CATWDRGNQPQHF. CDR3 nucleotides: TGCGCCACTTGGGACCGTGGTAATCAGCCCCAGCATTTT.

This chain uses TRBV12-3 or TRBV12-4 with TRBJ1-1; D uncertain. The CDR3 is 13 residues long. The ends were cut back, 2 bases at V and 1 base at J, with 5 bases in the middle. The CDR3 region is CASSLTWNTEAFF. The DNA of the CDR3 is TGTGCCAGCAGTTTAACATGGAACACTGAAGCTTTCTTT.

The chain employs TRBV2 and TRBJ1-3; D remains unclear. CDR1 is SNHLY, CDR2 FYNNEI, per germline. This CDR3 spans 16 amino acids. Trimming removed 4 bases at V and 7 bases at J, with 20 bases between. The CDR3 loop reads CASSVFRVVDGNTIYF. Written as DNA, the CDR3 is TGTGCCAGCAGTGTTTTTCGCGTTGTCGATGGGAACACCATATATTTT.

This rearrangement joins TRBV11-3 to TRBJ2-7; D is unresolved. Germline CDR1 SGHNT, CDR2 YENEEA. Trimming took off 2 bases at V and 5 bases at J, with 4 bases between the two ends. The CDR3 consists of 11 residues. The CDR3 DNA follows: TGTGCCAGCAGCTTATTGAACGAGCAGTACTTC. Translating gives CASSLLNEQYF.

The gene calls are TRBV5-6 and TRBJ2-7; 10 nucleotides align to TRBD1. This CDR3 spans 14 amino acids. Trimming cost V 3 bases and J 4 bases; bases outside gene matches: 4. The germline V gene encodes CDR1 SGHDT and CDR2 YYEEEE. CDR3 sequence (DNA): TGTGCCAGCAGCTGGCGGGACAGGGGTTACGAGCAGTACTTC. Protein product: CASSWRDRGYEQYF.

This chain uses TRBV9 with TRBJ2-3; 13 bases are shared with TRBD2. V lost 4 bases and J lost 7; bases outside the gene matches: 9. CDR1 and CDR2 (germline): SGDLS, YYNGEE. The CDR3 totals 16 residues. The CDR3 region has the DNA TGTGCCAGCAGCTTCTGGACTAGCGGGAGTCGTAATACGCAGTATTTT. Its translation: CASSFWTSGSRNTQYF.

The V gene is TRBV5-1, the J gene TRBJ2-3; D remains ambiguous. V gave up 2 bases and J gave up 2 bases, with 9 bases separating them. Per the germline V gene, CDR1 is SGHRS and CDR2 is YFSETQ. CDR3 size: 14 residues. This CDR3 is CASSLASNTDTQYF. The DNA of the CDR3 is TGCGCCAGCAGCTTAGCGTCGAACACAGATACGCAGTATTTT.

The chain is built from TRBV6-1 and TRBJ2-5; D is uncertain. Germline V gives CDR1 MNHNS, CDR2 SASEGT. This CDR3 contains 14 residues. V was clipped by 0 bases and J by 4 bases, with 9 bases between them. This CDR3 is CASSEALGLETQYF. The CDR3 DNA reads TGTGCCAGCAGTGAAGCGCTAGGCTTAGAGACCCAGTACTTC.

The V call is TRBV29-1, the J call TRBJ1-2, with TRBD1 identical over 9 bases. CDR1 and CDR2 from the germline V gene are SQVTM and ANQGSEA. The V segment lost 0 bases and the J segment 4 bases; nucleotides outside the gene matches: 3. The CDR3 length is 14 residues. CDR3 protein: CSVEEGTGSYGYTF. The CDR3 nucleotides read TGCAGCGTTGAAGAAGGGACAGGGAGCTATGGCTACACCTTC.

This chain uses TRBV7-9 with TRBJ2-1, with D tentatively TRBD1 (6 bases). This CDR3 is 15 amino acids long. V dropped 8 bases and J dropped 7 bases, with 21 bases sitting between them. Germline CDR1 SEHNR, CDR2 FQNEAQ (reference sequence). The CDR3 protein is CASGPIQGRLNEQFF. The CDR3 nucleotides read TGTGCCAGCGGGCCGATACAGGGTCGGTTAAATGAGCAGTTCTTC.

The CDR3 nucleotides read TGTGCCAGCAGTTTTCGAGGGGCTAGGACTGAAGCTTTCTTT. As protein: CASSFRGARTEAFF. The rearrangement uses TRBV27 and TRBJ1-1, with D maybe TRBD1 (5 bases). In germline, CDR1 is MNHEY, CDR2 SMNVEV (reference sequence). V was pared by 3 bases and J by 5 bases, with 13 bases between. This CDR3 has 14 amino acids.

This clone has only one observation. This CDR3 is CASSLGRIYGYTF. CDR3 DNA: TGTGCCAGCAGCTTGGGCAGAATCTATGGCTACACCTTC. The chain is built from TRBV5-6 and TRBJ1-2, with D hard to call. The CDR3 covers 13 residues. The germline CDR1 and CDR2 sequences are SGHDT and YYEEEE. Deletions cut 0 bases from V and 4 bases from J, with 7 bases between.

The CDR3 protein is CASSKEASGDYEQYF. CDR3 coding DNA: TGTGCCAGCAGCAAGGAGGCTAGCGGTGACTACGAGCAGTACTTC. This rearrangement joins TRBV21-1 to TRBJ2-7; TRBD2 reflects the table's D call only, with no check against the DNA. TRBV21-1 is a pseudogene locus. This CDR3 is built from 15 residues.

This chain links TRBV4-3 with TRBJ1-5; no reliable D call. Germline V CDR1 and CDR2: LGHNA, YSLEER. The CDR3 has 11 amino acids. The germline V and J ends were trimmed by 6 bases and 3 bases, with 3 bases remaining between them. DNA for the CDR3: TGCGCCAGCAGTAACAATCAGCCCCAGCATTTT. Residues: CASSNNQPQHF.

The genes are TRBV29-1 and TRBJ1-2; no firm D call. This CDR3 comprises 13 residues. Germline values: CDR1 SQVTM, CDR2 ANQGSEA. Trimming left V 4 bases short and J 4 bases short, with 13 bases between. This chain's CDR3 is CSVGADQSYGYTF. DNA of the CDR3: TGCAGCGTTGGAGCGGACCAATCCTATGGCTACACCTTC. The whole variable domain, filled in from reference TRBV29-1 and TRBJ1-2, reads SAVISQKPSRDICQRGTSLTIQCQVDSQVTMMFWYRQQPGQSLTLIATANQGSEATYESGFVIDKFPISRPNLTFSTLTVSNMSPEDSSIYLCSVGADQSYGYTFGSGTRLTVV.

The rearrangement joins TRBV24-1 to TRBJ2-3, with D possibly called TRBD1 or TRBD2 (5 bases each). Per germline, CDR1 KGHDR and CDR2 SFDVKD. The CDR3 has 16 residues. Trimming left V 4 bases short and J 2 bases short, with 15 bases between. CDR3 region: CATSDGTNFATDTQYF. In DNA, the CDR3 is TGTGCCACCAGTGACGGGACCAATTTTGCCACAGATACGCAGTATTTT.

This chain uses TRBV5-1 with TRBJ2-1, with D perhaps TRBD2 (6 bases). This CDR3 region has 14 residues. Germline CDR1 is SGHRS and CDR2 is YFSETQ. The ends were cut back, 2 bases at V and 9 bases at J, with 15 bases in the middle. The CDR3 loop is CASSFLSSEAEQFF. CDR3 coding DNA: TGCGCCAGCAGCTTTCTGTCTAGCGAGGCTGAGCAGTTCTTC.

The chain recombines TRBV30 with TRBJ2-3; TRBD2 aligns across 11 bases. The CDR3 has 17 residues. The germline V gene has CDR1 GTSNPN and CDR2 SVGIG (reference sequence). The V and J ends lost 2 bases and 4 bases, in that order; junction bases with no gene match: 11. The CDR3 bases are TGTGCCTGGAGTTTCCTCCGTACTAGCGGGGGACCAGATACGCAGTATTTT. It specifies CAWSFLRTSGGPDTQYF.